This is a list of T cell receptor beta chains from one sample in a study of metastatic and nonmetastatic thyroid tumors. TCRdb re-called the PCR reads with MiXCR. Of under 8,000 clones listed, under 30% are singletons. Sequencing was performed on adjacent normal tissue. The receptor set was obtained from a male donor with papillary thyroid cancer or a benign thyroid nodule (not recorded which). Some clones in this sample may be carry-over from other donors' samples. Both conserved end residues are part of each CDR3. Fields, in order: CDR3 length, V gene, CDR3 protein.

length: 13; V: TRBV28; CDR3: CASSPEVTGELFF
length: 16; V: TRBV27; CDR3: CASSPRGWVIRYEQYF
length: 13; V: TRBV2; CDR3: CASSYTDTGELFF
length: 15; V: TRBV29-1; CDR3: CSVDGGQGITDTQYF
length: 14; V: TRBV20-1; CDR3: CSARVAGGMGEQYF
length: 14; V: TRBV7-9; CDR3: CASSFWREGNEQFF
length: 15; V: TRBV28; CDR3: CASRGVWALLPEAFF
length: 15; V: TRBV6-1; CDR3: CASSPWGPRNEELFF
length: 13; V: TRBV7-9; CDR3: CAGSTGTTYEQYF
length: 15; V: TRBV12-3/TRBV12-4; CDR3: CANSLRAGAVYEQYF
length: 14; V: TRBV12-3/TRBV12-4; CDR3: CACSLTDARAGYTF
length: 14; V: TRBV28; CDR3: CASRYQARTGELFF
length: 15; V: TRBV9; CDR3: CASSAAGGPGTEAFF
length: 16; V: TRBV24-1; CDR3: CATSDPGQEATGDLFF
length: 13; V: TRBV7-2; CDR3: CASSHPKGSEAFF
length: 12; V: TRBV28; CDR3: CASSPGGPEQFF
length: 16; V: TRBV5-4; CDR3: CASSLEGAVAKNIQYF
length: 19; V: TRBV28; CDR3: CASSLGLAGEDRYTGELFF
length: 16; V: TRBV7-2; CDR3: CASSPMFGWGNTEAFF
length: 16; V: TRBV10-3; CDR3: CAISARDGAGGYGYTF
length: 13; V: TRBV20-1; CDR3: CSAGAGGPREQFF
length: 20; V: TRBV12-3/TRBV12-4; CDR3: CASSLLLGTGGGKGLDEQYF
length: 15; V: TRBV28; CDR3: CASSLRTGGCGIQYF
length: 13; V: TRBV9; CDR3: CASSKGEPGELFF
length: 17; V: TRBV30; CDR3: CAWSAGPGRGANSPLHF
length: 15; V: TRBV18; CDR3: CASSPPPGPTDTQYF
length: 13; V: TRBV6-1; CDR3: CASSPGTGIEQFF
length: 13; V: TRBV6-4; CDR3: CASSGGYTDTQYF
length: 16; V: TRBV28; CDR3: CASSLYRGGEAVGYTF
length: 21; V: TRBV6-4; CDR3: CVSSDSSAGASGSVLTDTQYF
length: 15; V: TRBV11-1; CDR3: CASSLGLGPKDTQYF
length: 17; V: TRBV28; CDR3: CASSPAVSGAQGTEAFF
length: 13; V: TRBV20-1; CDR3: CSASRAGGYTQYF
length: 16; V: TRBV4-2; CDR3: CASSQDRVHRQETQYF
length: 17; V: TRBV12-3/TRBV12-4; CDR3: CASRAGTSGRSYYEQYF
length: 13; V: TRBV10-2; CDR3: CASTELGNTEAFF
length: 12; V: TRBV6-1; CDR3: CASGLRYYEQYF
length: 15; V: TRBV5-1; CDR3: CASSLAQGSSYEQYF
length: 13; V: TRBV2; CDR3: CASSELMPYEQYF
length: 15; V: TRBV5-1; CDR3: CASAIRQGRGETQYF
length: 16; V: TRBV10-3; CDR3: CAISESSAGTGYGYTF
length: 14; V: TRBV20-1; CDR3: CSAHTTLVNTEAFF
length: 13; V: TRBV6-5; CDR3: CASSWDRGAVYTF
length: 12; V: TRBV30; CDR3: CAWSSGGHEQYF
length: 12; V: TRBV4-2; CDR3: CASPEGADEQYF
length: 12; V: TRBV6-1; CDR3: CASRASAESYTF
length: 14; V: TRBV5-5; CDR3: CASSGGTAYNEQFF
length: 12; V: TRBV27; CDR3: CATLTPNYGYTF
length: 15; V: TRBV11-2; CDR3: CASSLGRQFWGGYTF
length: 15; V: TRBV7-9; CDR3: CASSRAGGDTGELFF
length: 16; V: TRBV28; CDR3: CASSLIAGGSNGELFF